The 7 T cell receptor beta chains below come from one sample, sequenced in a study of blood T cell repertoires in COVID-19. Generated by immunoSEQ multiplex PCR, the TCRdb table keeps only in-frame clones and is missing some. The sample lists 45,000 to 60,000 clones, less than 90% occurring once. Specimen: peripheral blood. The receptors stem from a man in his sixties with acute or convalescent COVID-19.

The rearrangement joins TRBV10-3 to TRBJ2-7; 13 nucleotides line up with TRBD2. The CDR3 consists of 16 residues. Germline V gene lookup returns CDR1 ENHRY and CDR2 SYGVKD. Trimming removed 6 bases from V and 2 bases from J; junction bases left unmatched: 7. The CDR3 DNA reads TGTGCCATCAGGCCCTCCGGGACTAGCGGGGCCTACGAGCAGTACTTC. It yields the protein CAIRPSGTSGAYEQYF.

The chain employs TRBV27 and TRBJ2-5; TRBD2 agrees at 10 bases. The CDR3 runs 16 residues. CDR1 MNHEY and CDR2 SMNVEV come from the germline V gene (reference sequence). The J segment lost 5 bases and the V segment lost 2 bases, leaving 8 bases of the junction unmatched. CDR3 nucleotide sequence: TGTGCCAGCAGTTTACTACCGGGACTAGCGACTGAGACCCAGTACTTC. It is translated as CASSLLPGLATETQYF.

The chain recombines TRBV7-9 with TRBJ1-2, with D uncertain. The CDR3 totals 12 residues. V shed 0 bases and J shed 4 bases, with 3 bases lying between them. The V gene's germline CDR1 is SEHNR and CDR2 FQNEAQ (reference sequence). This chain's CDR3 is CASSLAAYGYTF. CDR3 DNA sequence: TGTGCCAGCAGCTTAGCGGCCTATGGCTACACCTTC. The variable domain in full, completed from reference TRBV7-9 and TRBJ1-2, reads DTGVSQNPRHKITKRGQNVTFRCDPISEHNRLYWYRQTLGQGPEFLTYFQNEAQLEKSRLLSDRFSAERPKGSFSTLEIQRTEQGDSAMYLCASSLAAYGYTFGSGTRLTVV.

This clone occurred once. V is TRBV7-2 and J is TRBJ1-5; the match to TRBD1 covers 7 bases. The CDR3 runs to 14 residues. Germline V gene data show CDR1 as SGHTA and CDR2 as FQGNSA. J gave up 6 bases and V 5 bases, and 7 bases lay outside the gene matches. The CDR3 DNA is TGTGCCAGCAGCGAAAGACAGGGAGGTCAGCCCCAGCATTTT. Translation gives CASSERQGGQPQHF. Supplemented by reference TRBV7-2 and TRBJ1-5, the full variable domain reads GAGVSQSPSNKVTEKGKDVELRCDPISGHTALYWYRQSLGQGLEFLIYFQGNSAPDKSGLPSDRFSAERTGGSVSTLTIQRTQQEDSAVYLCASSERQGGQPQHFGDGTRLSIL.

The rearrangement links TRBV11-3 to TRBJ1-2, with 7 nucleotides matching TRBD1. The ends lost 5 bases at V and 0 bases at J; junction bases unmatched: 6. The CDR3 length is 15 residues. Germline-derived CDR1 and CDR2 are SGHNT and YENEEA. CDR3 protein: CASSRFGTANYGYTF. CDR3 in DNA: TGTGCCAGCAGCCGGTTCGGGACAGCTAACTATGGCTACACCTTC.

This clone was counted only a few times. This sequence joins TRBV11-3 and TRBJ1-5; maybe TRBD1 (5 bases). This CDR3 spans 17 amino acids. Trimming removed 5 bases at V and 0 bases at J, with 17 bases between. Looked up from germline, CDR1 is SGHNT and CDR2 is YENEEA. This chain's CDR3 is CASSPTRTRNSNQPQHF. CDR3 sequence (DNA): TGTGCCAGCAGCCCCACCCGGACAAGAAATAGCAATCAGCCCCAGCATTTT.

The V call is TRBV7-2, the J call TRBJ2-1, with 10 bases aligning to TRBD2. The germline V gene encodes CDR1 SGHTA and CDR2 FQGNSA. Trimming at V came to 8 bases and at J to 3 bases, leaving 7 bases not matched to a gene. CDR3 size: 15 residues. CDR3 loop: CASGTLAGVYNEQFF. The CDR3 DNA sequence: TGTGCCAGCGGGACCCTAGCGGGGGTCTACAATGAGCAGTTCTTC. Complete variable domain (other parts from reference TRBV7-2 and TRBJ2-1): GAGVSQSPSNKVTEKGKDVELRCDPISGHTALYWYRQSLGQGLEFLIYFQGNSAPDKSGLPSDRFSAERTGGSVSTLTIQRTQQEDSAVYLCASGTLAGVYNEQFFGPGTRLTVL.